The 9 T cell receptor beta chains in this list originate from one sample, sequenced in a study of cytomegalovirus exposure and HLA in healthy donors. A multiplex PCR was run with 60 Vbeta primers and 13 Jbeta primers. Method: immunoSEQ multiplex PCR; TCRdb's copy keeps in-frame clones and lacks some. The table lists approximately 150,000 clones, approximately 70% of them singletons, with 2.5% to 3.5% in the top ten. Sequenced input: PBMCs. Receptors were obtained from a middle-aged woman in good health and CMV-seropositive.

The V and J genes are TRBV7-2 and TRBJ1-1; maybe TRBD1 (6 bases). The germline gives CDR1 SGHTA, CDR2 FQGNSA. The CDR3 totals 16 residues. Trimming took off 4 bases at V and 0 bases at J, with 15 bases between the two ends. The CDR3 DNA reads TGTGCCAGCAGCTCAGACAGGACCTACATGAACACTGAAGCTTTCTTT. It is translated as CASSSDRTYMNTEAFF.

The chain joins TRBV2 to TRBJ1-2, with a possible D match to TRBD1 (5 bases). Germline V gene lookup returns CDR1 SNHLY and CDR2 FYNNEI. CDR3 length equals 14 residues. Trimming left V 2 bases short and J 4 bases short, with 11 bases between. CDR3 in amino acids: CASSEFEQGYGYTF. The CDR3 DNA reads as TGTGCCAGCAGTGAATTCGAGCAGGGCTATGGCTACACCTTC.

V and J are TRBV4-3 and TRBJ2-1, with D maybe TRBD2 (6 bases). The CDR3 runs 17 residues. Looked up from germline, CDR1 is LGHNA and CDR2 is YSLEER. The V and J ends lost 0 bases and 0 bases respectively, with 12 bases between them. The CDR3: CASSQERDGSSYNEQFF. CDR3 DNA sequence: TGCGCCAGCAGCCAAGAAAGAGACGGGAGCTCCTACAATGAGCAGTTCTTC.

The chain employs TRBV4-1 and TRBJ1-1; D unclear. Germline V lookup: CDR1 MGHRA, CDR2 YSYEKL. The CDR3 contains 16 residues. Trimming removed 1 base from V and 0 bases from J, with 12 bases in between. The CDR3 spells CASSQGSPRLNTEAFF. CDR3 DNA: TGCGCCAGCAGCCAAGGGAGCCCCCGGTTGAACACTGAAGCTTTCTTT.

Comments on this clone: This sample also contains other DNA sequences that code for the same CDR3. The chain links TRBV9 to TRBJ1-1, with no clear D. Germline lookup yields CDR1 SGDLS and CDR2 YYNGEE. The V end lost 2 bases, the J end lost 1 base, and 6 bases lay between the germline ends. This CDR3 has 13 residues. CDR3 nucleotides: TGTGCCAGCAGCGTTCGGGGGAACACTGAAGCTTTCTTT. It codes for CASSVRGNTEAFF.

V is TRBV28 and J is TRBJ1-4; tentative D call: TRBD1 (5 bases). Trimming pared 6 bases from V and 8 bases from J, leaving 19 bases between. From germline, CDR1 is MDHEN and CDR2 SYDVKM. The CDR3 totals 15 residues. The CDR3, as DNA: TGTGCCAGCAGCCAAAGTCAGGGTCAAGGGGAAAAACTGTTTTTT. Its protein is CASSQSQGQGEKLFF.

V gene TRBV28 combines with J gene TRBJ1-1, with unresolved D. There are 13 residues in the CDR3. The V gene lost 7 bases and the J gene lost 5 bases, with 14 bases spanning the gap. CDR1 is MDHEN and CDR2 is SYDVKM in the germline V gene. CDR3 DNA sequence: TGTGCCAGCAAATCGGAGGTGACGACTGAAGCTTTCTTT. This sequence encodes CASKSEVTTEAFF.

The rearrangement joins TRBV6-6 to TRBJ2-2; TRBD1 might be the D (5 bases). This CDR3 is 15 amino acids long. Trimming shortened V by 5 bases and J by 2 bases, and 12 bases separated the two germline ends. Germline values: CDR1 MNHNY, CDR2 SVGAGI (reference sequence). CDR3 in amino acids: CASSLGDINTGELFF. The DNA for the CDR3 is TGTGCCAGCAGTCTAGGGGATATCAACACCGGGGAGCTGTTTTTT.

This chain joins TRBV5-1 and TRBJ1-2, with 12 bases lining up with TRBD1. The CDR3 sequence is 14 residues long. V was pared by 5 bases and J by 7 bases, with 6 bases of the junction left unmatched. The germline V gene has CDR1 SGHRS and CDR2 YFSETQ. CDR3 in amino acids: CASSFGTGGFGYTF. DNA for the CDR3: TGCGCCAGCAGTTTCGGGACAGGGGGCTTTGGCTACACCTTC.